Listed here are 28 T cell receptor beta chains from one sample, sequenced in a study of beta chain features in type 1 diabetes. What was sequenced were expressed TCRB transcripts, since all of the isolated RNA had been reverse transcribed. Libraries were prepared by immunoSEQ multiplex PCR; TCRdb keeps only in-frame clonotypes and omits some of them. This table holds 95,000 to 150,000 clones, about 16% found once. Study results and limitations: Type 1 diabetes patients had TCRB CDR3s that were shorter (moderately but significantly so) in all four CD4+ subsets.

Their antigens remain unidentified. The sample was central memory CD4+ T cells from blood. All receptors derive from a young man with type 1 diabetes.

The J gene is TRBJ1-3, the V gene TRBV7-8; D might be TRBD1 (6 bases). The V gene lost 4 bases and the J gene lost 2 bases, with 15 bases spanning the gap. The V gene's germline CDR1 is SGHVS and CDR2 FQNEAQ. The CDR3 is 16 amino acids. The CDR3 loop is CASSSRTVSTGNTIYF. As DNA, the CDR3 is TGTGCCAGCAGCTCCAGGACAGTCTCAACTGGAAACACCATATATTTT.

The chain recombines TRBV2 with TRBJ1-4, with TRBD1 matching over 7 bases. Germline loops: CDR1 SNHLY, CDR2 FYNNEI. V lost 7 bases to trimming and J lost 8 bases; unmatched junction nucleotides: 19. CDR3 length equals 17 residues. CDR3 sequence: CASTKTPNDRAGEKLFF. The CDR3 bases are TGTGCCAGCACCAAAACACCTAACGACAGGGCCGGGGAAAAACTGTTTTTT.

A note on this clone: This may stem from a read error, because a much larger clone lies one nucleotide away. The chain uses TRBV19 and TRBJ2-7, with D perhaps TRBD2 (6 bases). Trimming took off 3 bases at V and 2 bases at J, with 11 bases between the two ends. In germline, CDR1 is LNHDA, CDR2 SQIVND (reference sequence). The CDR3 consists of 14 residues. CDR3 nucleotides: TGTGCCAGTAGTATCGGGGGTTGGGCCTACGAGCAGTACTTC. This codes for CASSIGGWAYEQYF. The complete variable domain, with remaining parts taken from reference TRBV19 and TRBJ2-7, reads DGGITQSPKYLFRKEGQNVTLSCEQNLNHDAMYWYRQDPGQGLRLIYYSQIVNDFQKGDIAEGYSVSREKKESFPLTVTSAQKNPTAFYLCASSIGGWAYEQYFGPGTRLTVT.

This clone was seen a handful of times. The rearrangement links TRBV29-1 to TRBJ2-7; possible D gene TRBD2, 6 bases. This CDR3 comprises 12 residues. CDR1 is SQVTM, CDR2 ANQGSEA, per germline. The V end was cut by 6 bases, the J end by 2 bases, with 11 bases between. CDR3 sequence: CSVRGDPYEQYF. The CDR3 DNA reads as TGCAGCGTGCGCGGGGACCCCTACGAGCAGTACTTC.

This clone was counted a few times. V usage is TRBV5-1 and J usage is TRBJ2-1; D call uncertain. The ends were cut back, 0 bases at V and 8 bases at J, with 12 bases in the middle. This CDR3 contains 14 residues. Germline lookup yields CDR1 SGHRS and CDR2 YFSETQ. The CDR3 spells CASSLGRVGDEQFF. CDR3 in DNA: TGCGCCAGCAGCTTGGGTAGGGTTGGGGATGAGCAGTTCTTC.

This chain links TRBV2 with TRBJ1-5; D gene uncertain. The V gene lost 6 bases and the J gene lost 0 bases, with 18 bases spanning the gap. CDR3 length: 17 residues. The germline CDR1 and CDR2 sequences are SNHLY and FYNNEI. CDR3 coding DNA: TGTGCCAGCAGGCTCCGGGCCCCTGGGAATAGCAATCAGCCCCAGCATTTT. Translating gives CASRLRAPGNSNQPQHF. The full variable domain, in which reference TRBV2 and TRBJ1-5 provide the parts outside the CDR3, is EPEVTQTPSHQVTQMGQEVILRCVPISNHLYFYWYRQILGQKVEFLVSFYNNEISEKSEIFDDQFSVERPDGSNFTLKIRSTKLEDSAMYFCASRLRAPGNSNQPQHFGDGTRLSIL.

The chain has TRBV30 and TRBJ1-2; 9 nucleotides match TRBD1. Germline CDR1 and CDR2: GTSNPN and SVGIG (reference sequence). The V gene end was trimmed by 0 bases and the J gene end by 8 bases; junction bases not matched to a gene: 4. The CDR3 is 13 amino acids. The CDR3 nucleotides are TGTGCCTGGAGTGTACCTACAGGGGGCGGCTACACCTTC. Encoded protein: CAWSVPTGGGYTF.

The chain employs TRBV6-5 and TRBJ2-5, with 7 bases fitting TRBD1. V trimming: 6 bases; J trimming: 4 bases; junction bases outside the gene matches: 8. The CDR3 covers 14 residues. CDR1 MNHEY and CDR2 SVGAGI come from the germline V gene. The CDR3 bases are TGTGCCAGCAGCCCCCGGGACAGTGGAGAGACCCAGTACTTC. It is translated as CASSPRDSGETQYF.

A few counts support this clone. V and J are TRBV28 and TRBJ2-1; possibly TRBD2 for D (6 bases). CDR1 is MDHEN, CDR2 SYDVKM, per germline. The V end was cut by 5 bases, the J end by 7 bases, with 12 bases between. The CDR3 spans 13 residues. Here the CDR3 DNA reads TGTGCCAGCAGTCGGGGGTCGGGGAATGAGCAGTTCTTC. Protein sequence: CASSRGSGNEQFF.

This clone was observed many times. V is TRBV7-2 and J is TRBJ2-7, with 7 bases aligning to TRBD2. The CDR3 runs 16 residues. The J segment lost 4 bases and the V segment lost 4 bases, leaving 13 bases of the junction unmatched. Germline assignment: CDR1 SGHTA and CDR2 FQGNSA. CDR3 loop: CASSWNFGRGGYEQYF. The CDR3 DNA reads TGTGCCAGCAGCTGGAACTTTGGGAGGGGAGGGTACGAGCAGTACTTC.

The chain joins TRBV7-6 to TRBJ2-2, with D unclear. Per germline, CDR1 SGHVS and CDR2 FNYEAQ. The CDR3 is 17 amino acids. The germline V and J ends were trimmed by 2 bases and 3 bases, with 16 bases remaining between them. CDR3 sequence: CASSLLMGRQYTGELFF. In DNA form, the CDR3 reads TGTGCCAGCAGCTTATTGATGGGCAGGCAGTACACCGGGGAGCTGTTTTTT.

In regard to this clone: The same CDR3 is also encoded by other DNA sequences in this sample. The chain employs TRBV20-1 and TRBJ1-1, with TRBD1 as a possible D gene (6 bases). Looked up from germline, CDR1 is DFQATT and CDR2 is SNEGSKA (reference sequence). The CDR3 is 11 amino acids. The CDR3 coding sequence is TGCAGCGCGGGTAGGGGGACTGAAGCTTTCTTT. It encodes CSAGRGTEAFF.

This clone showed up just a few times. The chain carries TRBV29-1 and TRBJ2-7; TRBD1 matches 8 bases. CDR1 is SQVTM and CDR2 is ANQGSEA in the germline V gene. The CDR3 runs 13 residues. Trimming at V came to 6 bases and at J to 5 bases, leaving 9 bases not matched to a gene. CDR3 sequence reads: CSVPGQGFNEQYF. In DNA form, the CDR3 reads TGCAGCGTCCCTGGACAGGGTTTCAACGAGCAGTACTTC.

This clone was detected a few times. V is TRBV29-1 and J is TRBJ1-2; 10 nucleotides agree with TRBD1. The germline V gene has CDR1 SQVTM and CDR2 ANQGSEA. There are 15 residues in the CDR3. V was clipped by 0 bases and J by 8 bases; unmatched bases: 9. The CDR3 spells CSVEEYGTGVLGYTF. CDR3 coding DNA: TGCAGCGTTGAAGAATACGGGACAGGGGTTTTGGGCTACACCTTC.

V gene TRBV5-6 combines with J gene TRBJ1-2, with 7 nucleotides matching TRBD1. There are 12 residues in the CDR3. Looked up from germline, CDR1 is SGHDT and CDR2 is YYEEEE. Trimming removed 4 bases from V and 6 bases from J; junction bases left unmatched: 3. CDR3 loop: CASSTGQDGYTF. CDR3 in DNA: TGTGCCAGCAGCACCGGACAGGATGGCTACACCTTC.

CDR3: CASSVDAGVTDTQYF. CDR3 sequence (DNA): TGTGCCAGCAGCGTAGACGCGGGGGTCACAGATACGCAGTATTTT. J is TRBJ2-3 and V is TRBV9, with TRBD2 matching over 7 bases. This CDR3 is built from 15 residues. V dropped 0 bases and J dropped 2; count of bases not matched to a gene: 3. CDR1 SGDLS and CDR2 YYNGEE come from the germline V gene.

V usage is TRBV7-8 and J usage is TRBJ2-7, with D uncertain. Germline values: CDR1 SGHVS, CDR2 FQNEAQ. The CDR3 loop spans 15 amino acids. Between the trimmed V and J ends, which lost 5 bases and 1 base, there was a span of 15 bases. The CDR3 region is CASSPSLRSSYEQYF. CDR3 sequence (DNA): TGTGCCAGCAGCCCGAGCCTAAGAAGTTCCTACGAGCAGTACTTC.

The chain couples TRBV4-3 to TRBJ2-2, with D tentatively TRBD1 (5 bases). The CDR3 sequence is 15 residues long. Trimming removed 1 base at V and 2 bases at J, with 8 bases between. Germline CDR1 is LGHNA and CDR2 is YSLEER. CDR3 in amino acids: CASSQGQRNTGELFF. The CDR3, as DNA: TGCGCCAGCAGCCAAGGACAGAGAAACACCGGGGAGCTGTTTTTT.

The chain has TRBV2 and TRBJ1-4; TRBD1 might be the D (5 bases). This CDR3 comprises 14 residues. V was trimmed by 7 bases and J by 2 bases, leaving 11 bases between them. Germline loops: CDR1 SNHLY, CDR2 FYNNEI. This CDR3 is CASKDMRTNEKLFF. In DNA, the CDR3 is TGTGCCAGCAAGGACATGAGGACTAATGAAAAACTGTTTTTT. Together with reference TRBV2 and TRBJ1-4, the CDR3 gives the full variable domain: EPEVTQTPSHQVTQMGQEVILRCVPISNHLYFYWYRQILGQKVEFLVSFYNNEISEKSEIFDDQFSVERPDGSNFTLKIRSTKLEDSAMYFCASKDMRTNEKLFFGSGTQLSVL.

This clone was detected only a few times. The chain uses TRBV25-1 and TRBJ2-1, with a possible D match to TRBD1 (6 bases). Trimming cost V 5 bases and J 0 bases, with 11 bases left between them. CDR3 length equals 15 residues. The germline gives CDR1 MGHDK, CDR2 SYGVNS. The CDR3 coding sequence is TGTGCCAGCAGTCCTACAGGGAGCTCCTACAATGAGCAGTTCTTC. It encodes CASSPTGSSYNEQFF.

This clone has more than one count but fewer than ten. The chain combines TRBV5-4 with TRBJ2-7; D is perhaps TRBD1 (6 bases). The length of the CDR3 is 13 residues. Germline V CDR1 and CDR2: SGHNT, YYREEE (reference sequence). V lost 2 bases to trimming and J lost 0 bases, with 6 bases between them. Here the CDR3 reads CASSLQGSYEQYF. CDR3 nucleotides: TGTGCCAGCAGCTTACAGGGCTCCTACGAGCAGTACTTC.

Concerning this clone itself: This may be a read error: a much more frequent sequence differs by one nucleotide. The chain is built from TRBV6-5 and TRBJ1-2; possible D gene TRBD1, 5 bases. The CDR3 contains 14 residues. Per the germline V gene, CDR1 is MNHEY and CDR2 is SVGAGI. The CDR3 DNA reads TGTGCCCGCAGTCCAGGGTGGGGGATGGATGGCTACACCTTC. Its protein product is CARSPGWGMDGYTF.

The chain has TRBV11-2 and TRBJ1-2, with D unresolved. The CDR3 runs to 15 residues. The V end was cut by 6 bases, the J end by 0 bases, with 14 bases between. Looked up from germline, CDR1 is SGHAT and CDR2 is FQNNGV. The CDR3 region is CASSSLRVSNYGYTF. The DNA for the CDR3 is TGTGCCAGCAGTTCACTTAGGGTGTCTAACTATGGCTACACCTTC.

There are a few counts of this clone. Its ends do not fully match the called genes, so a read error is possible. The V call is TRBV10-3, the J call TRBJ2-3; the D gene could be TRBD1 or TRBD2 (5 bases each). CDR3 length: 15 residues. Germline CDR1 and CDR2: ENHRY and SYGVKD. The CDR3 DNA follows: TGTGCCAGCAGTTATGGGGACGGCTTCACAGATACGCAGTATTTT. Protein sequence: CASSYGDGFTDTQYF.

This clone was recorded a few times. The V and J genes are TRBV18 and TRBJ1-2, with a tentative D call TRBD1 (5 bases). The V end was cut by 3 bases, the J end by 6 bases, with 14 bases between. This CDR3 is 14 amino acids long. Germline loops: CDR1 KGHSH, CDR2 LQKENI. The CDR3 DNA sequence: TGTGCCAGCTCACCCGGACAAACTTTAGATGGCTACACCTTC. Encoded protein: CASSPGQTLDGYTF. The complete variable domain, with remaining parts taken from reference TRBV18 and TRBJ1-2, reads NAGVMQNPRHLVRRRGQEARLRCSPMKGHSHVYWYRQLPEEGLKFMVYLQKENIIDESGMPKERFSAEFPKEGPSILRIQQVVRGDSAAYFCASSPGQTLDGYTFGSGTRLTVV.

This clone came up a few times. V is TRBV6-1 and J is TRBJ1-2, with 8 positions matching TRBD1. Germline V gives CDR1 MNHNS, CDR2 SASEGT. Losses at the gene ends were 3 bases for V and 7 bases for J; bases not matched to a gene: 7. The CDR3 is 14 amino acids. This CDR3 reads CASSEGQGAGGYTF. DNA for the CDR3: TGTGCCAGCAGTGAGGGCCAGGGGGCAGGTGGCTACACCTTC.

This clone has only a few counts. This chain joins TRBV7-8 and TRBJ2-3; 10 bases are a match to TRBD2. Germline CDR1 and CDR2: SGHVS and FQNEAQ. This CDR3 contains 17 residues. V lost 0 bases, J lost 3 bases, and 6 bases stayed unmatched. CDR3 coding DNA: TGTGCCAGCAGCTTAGCGTCCGGGACTAGCGTGACAGATACGCAGTATTTT. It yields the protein CASSLASGTSVTDTQYF.

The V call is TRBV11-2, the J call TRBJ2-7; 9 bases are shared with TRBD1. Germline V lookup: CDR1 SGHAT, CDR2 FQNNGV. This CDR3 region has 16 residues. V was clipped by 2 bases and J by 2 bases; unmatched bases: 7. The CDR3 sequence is CASSLRSGQGPYEQYF. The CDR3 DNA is TGTGCCAGCAGCTTAAGGTCGGGACAGGGCCCCTACGAGCAGTACTTC. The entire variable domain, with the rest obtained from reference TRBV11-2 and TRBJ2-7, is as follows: EAGVAQSPRYKIIEKRQSVAFWCNPISGHATLYWYQQILGQGPKLLIQFQNNGVVDDSQLPKDRFSAERLKGVDSTLKIQPAKLEDSAVYLCASSLRSGQGPYEQYFGPGTRLTVT.